Below, one T cell receptor beta chain is given with its context. This clone is a singleton in its sample. This clone's antigen is unknown. No base qualities exist here, and no much larger clone lies one base off it. The data stem from a study of blood T cell repertoires in COVID-19 (dated by TCRdb to 2018 to 2020). Regarding the research as a whole: Collaborator samples came from the United States, Italy and Spain and covered acute and convalescent phases of COVID-19. The material from the prospective study consisted of cDNA or gDNA derived from T cells, B-cell-depleted T cells, or PBMCs. The dataset comprised deeply sampled blood TCRbeta repertoires from subjects exposed to, actively infected with, or recovered from COVID-19. A freely available public database, intended as a resource for researchers studying the immune response to SARS-CoV-2, is where the repertoires were released. Samples came from the ongoing ImmuneRACE study (first 160 participants) plus 1,254 subjects from 6 global collaborators. Sample metadata almost always included a de-identified subject ID, COVID-19 status, age in years and sex. Where available, HLA class I and class II types were taken from metadata supplied by the sample provider and were not determined by assay-based typing. The paper as a whole reports these results and caveats: How much clinical and demographic metadata was included differed by source and by participant, and the metadata was provided uncurated.

Collaborating institutions collected whole blood in K2EDTA tubes following their own protocols. For TCRbeta analysis, collaborators shipped samples in one of three forms: frozen whole blood, isolated PBMCs, or DNA extracted from either of those sample types. The immunoSEQ Assay, a bias-controlled multiplex PCR, was used to amplify TCRbeta CDR3 regions from genomic DNA. The original methods were these. Nucleated cell counts per sample were estimated from amplification of reference gene primers within the assay. Sequence reads were collapsed and filtered to measure the absolute abundance of every unique TCRbeta CDR3 rearrangement. For each sample, productive Simpson clonality was calculated as the square root of Simpson's diversity index over productive rearrangements. The source is immuneACCESS, and TCRdb retained only in-frame sequences with V and J called. Part of the clones is not carried over; for the studies checked, unresolved V genes explain less than half of this, and the remainder is unexplained. V and J calls plus clone size are reproduced from that table; the DNA served to infer D and trimming. The sample records hundreds of thousands of clones, less than 85% of which are singletons. The ten largest clones represent approximately 3.6% of the sample.

The clonotype comes from a woman aged 18-30 years with acute or convalescent COVID-19. The sequencing input was peripheral blood.

The CDR3 region reads CASSLGQGAHEQYF. The DNA sequence is given as TGTGCCAGTAGTCTGGGACAGGGGGCCCACGAGCAGTACTTC. The sequence is built from TRBV19 and TRBJ2-7; 12 central bases correspond to TRBD1. The CDR3 has 14 amino acids, counting the end cysteine and phenylalanine. Only CDR3 DNA remains: 42 bases, in frame from the first base. The CDR1 and CDR2 encoded by the germline V gene (reference sequence) are LNHDA and SQIVND. Unmatched junction bases come to 4, with V trimmed by 5 bases and J by 5 bases.